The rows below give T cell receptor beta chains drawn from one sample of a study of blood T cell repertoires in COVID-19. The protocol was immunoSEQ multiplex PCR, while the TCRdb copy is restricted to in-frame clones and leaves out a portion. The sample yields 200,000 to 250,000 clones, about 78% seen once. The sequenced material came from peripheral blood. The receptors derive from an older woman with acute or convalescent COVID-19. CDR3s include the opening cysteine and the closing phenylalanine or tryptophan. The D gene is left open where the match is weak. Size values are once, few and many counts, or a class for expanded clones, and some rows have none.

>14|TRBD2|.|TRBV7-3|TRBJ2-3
TGTGCCAGCAGAAGGGGACTAGACACAGATACGCAGTATTTT
CASRRGLDTDTQYF
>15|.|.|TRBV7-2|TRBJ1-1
TGTGCCAGCAGCTTAGTCACACAGTTGAACACTGAAGCTTTCTTT
CASSLVTQLNTEAFF
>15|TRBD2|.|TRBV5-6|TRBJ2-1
TGTGCCAGCAGCTCGCGGGGGGGCTCCTACAATGAGCAGTTCTTC
CASSSRGGSYNEQFF
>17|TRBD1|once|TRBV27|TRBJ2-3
TGTGCCAGCAGTTTATGGTCTGGGCCAGGGGGCCCAGATACGCAGTATTTT
CASSLWSGPGGPDTQYF
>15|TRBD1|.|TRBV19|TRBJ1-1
TGTGCCAGTAGTACCTCCAACAGGGGGCGACCTGAAGCTTTCTTT
CASSTSNRGRPEAFF
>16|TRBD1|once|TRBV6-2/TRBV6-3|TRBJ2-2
TGTGCCAGCAGTGTCCTTGGACAGGGAAAAACCGGGGAGCTGTTTTTT
CASSVLGQGKTGELFF
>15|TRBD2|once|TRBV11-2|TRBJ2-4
TGTGCCAGCAGGGGACTAGCGGGAGCCAAAAACATTCAGTACTTC
CASRGLAGAKNIQYF
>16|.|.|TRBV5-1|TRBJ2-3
TGCGCCAGCAGCTTGGACCCAGCGTCTAGCACAGATACGCAGTATTTT
CASSLDPASSTDTQYF
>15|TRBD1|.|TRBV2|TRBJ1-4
TGTGCCAGCAGTTCCGGGACAGGGGGGAATGAAAAACTGTTTTTT
CASSSGTGGNEKLFF
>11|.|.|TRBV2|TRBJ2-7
TGTGCCAGCACAATACTCTACGAGCAGTACTTC
CASTILYEQYF
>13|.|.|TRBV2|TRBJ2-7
TGTGCCAGCAGTGAAATCGGCGGGCGGGAGCAGTACTTC
CASSEIGGREQYF
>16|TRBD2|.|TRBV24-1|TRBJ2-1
TGTGCCACCAGTGATTGGACTAGCGGGACATACAATGAGCAGTTCTTC
CATSDWTSGTYNEQFF
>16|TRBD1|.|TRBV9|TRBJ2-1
TGTGCCAGCAGCGGGCCCGGGACAGGGTATCCCAATGAGCAGTTCTTC
CASSGPGTGYPNEQFF
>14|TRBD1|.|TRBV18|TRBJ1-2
TGTGCCAGCTCAGGACAGGGAGGGGACTATGGCTACACCTTC
CASSGQGGDYGYTF
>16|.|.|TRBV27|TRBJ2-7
TGTGCCAGCAGTTATCAAAGCCCTCCTCACTCCTACGAGCAGTACTTC
CASSYQSPPHSYEQYF
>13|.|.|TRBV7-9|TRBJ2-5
TGTGCCAGCAGTCCGGACTTCCAAGAGACCCAGTACTTC
CASSPDFQETQYF
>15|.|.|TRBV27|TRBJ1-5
TGTGCCAGCAGATCTCGACGGACAGGCAATCAGCCCCAGCATTTT
CASRSRRTGNQPQHF
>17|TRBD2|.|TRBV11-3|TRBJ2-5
TGTGCCAGCAGCCCGGGGACTAGCGGGGGATCGAGAGAGACCCAGTACTTC
CASSPGTSGGSRETQYF
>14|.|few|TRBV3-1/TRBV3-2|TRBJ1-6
TGTGCCAGCAGACGAACAGGGAATAATTCACCCCTCCACTTT
CASRRTGNNSPLHF
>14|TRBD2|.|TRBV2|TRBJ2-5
TGTGCCAGCAGTAGGACTAGTATCCAAGAGACCCAGTACTTC
CASSRTSIQETQYF
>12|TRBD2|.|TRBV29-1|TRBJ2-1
TGCAGCGCGGGACGGGAGGGCAATGGGCAGTTCTTC
CSAGREGNGQFF
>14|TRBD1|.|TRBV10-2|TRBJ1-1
TGCGCCAGCAGCCTGGGACAGGGAAGCACTGAAGCTTTCTTT
CASSLGQGSTEAFF
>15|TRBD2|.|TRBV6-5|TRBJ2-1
TGTGCCAGCAGCCCGGGACTAGCGGACTACAATGAGCAGTTCTTC
CASSPGLADYNEQFF
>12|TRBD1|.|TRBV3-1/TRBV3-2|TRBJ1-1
TGTGCCAGCAGCCAAGCAGGGGGCGAAGCTTTCTTT
CASSQAGGEAFF
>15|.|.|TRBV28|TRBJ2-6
TGTGCCAGCAGTTCCGCGGAATCTGGGGCCAACGTCCTGACTTTC
CASSSAESGANVLTF
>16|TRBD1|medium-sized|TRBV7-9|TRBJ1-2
TGTGCCAGCAGCTTAGCCGGGGACAGTGAGATGTATGGCTACACCTTC
CASSLAGDSEMYGYTF
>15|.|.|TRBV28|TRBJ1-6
TGTGCCAGCAGTTCTCCCCAGGGTAGAAATTCACCCCTCCACTTT
CASSSPQGRNSPLHF
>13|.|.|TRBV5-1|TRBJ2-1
TGCGCCAGCAGCTTCGGGCAGGGGGGTGAGCAGTTCTTC
CASSFGQGGEQFF
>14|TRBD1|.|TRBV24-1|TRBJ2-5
TGTGCCACCATGGACAGGGGGCGAGGGGAGACCCAGTACTTC
CATMDRGRGETQYF
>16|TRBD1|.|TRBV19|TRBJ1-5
TGTGCCAGTAGTATAGTAGGGGGCTTAAGCAATCAGCCCCAGCATTTT
CASSIVGGLSNQPQHF
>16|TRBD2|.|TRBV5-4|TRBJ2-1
TGTGCCAGCAGCTTGCGGCGGGGGAGCTCCTACAATGAGCAGTTCTTC
CASSLRRGSSYNEQFF
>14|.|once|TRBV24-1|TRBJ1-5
TGTGCCACCAGTGCCCAGGGGAGCAATCAGCCCCAGCATTTT
CATSAQGSNQPQHF
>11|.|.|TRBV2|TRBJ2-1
TGTGCCAGCAGCTATTTCAATGAGCAGTTCTTC
CASSYFNEQFF
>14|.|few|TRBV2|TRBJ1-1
TGTGCCAGCAGTGACTTGACAGTTTTCACTGAAGCTTTCTTT
CASSDLTVFTEAFF
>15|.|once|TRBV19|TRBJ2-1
TGTGCCAGTAGTAGACAGGAACCTGACGCGGGTGAGCAGTTCTTC
CASSRQEPDAGEQFF
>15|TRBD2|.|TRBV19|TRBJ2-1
TGTGCCAGTAGTACTGGGACTAGCGGGAGCTTTGAGCAGTTCTTC
CASSTGTSGSFEQFF
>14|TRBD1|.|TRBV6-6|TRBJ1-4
TGTGCCAGCAGTTACGGAGGGGGCGATGAAAAACTGTTTTTT
CASSYGGGDEKLFF
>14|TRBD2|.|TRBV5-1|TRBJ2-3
TGCGCCGGCCCGGGACTAGCGAACACAGATACGCAGTATTTT
CAGPGLANTDTQYF
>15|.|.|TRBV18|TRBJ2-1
TGTGCCAGCTCATTTGATAGCGGCTCTTACAATGAGCAGTTCTTC
CASSFDSGSYNEQFF
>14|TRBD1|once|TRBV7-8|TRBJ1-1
TGTGCCAGCAGCTTTTCGACAGGGCGGCCTGAAGCTTTCTTT
CASSFSTGRPEAFF
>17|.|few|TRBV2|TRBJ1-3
TGTGCCAGCAGTGAGAGTGGCGGGGGGAGTTCTGGAAACACCATATATTTT
CASSESGGGSSGNTIYF
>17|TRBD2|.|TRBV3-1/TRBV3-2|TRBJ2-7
TGTGCCAGCAGCCAGTCCCCGACTAGCGGGTTCTCCTACGAGCAGTACTTC
CASSQSPTSGFSYEQYF
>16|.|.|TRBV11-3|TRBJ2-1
TGTGCCAGCAGCCCAGACGGGGGGCTCTTAGACAATGAGCAGTTCTTC
CASSPDGGLLDNEQFF
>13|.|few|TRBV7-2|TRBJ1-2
TGTGCCAGCAGCTTAGTAGGAGGATATGGCTACACCTTC
CASSLVGGYGYTF
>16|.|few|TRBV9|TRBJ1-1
TGTGCCAGCAGCCCCTTGACAGCCCGGCGGGGCACTGAAGCTTTCTTT
CASSPLTARRGTEAFF
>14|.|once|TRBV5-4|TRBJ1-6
TGTGCCAGCAGCTTGTTGCAGGCTAATTCACCCCTCCACTTT
CASSLLQANSPLHF